A single sample is the source of the 29 T cell receptor beta chains below, sequenced in a study of vaccination and CD4 T cells after COVID-19. With the Oncomine TCR Beta short-read assay, DNA from cultured CD4+ T cells was sequenced. TCRdb recomputed calls from the PCR reads with MiXCR, one row per CDR3 protein. The sample lists fewer than 10,000 distinct CDR3 sequences; about 56% were seen once. The treatment denotes: roughly 11-day PBMC culture with coronavirus spike peptide pools or control peptides (ViraFEST assay). Their antigens are not known. Sequenced sample: CD4+ T cells from blood, cultured in vitro. Source of these receptors: a human donor who had recovered from COVID-19.

This chain joins TRBV7-9 and TRBJ1-4; tentative D call: TRBD1 (5 bases). The CDR3 has 17 amino acids. The germline gives CDR1 SEHNR, CDR2 FQNEAQ (reference sequence). Trimming took off 5 bases at V and 8 bases at J, with 24 bases between the two ends. The CDR3 coding sequence is TGTGCCAGCAGCCCGCCGGGGAGGTCACGAAGGGACGAAAAACTGTTTTTT. Amino acids: CASSPPGRSRRDEKLFF.

The rearrangement joins TRBV10-1 to TRBJ2-3, with 7 bases fitting TRBD2. The junction had 11 bases not matched to a gene; V was cut back by 6 bases and J by 5 bases. This CDR3 region has 15 residues. Looked up from germline, CDR1 is WNHNN and CDR2 is SYGVQD (reference sequence). In DNA form, the CDR3 reads TGCGCCAGCAGACCGAGGAGCGGGAATTTAGATACGCAGTATTTT. Its protein product is CASRPRSGNLDTQYF.

This clonotype was detected only a few times. The chain carries TRBV20-1 and TRBJ2-5; 9 bases line up with TRBD2. Germline V lookup: CDR1 DFQATT, CDR2 SNEGSKA (reference sequence). The V gene end was trimmed by 3 bases and the J gene end by 0 bases; junction bases not matched to a gene: 5. The CDR3 sequence is 15 residues long. The CDR3 here is CSASVASGNQETQYF. CDR3 sequence (DNA): TGCAGTGCTAGTGTGGCTAGCGGGAACCAAGAGACCCAGTACTTC.

The J gene is TRBJ1-5, the V gene TRBV27, with 9 bases that match TRBD1. V dropped 4 bases and J dropped 3; count of bases not matched to a gene: 19. The CDR3 length is 20 residues. CDR1 and CDR2 (germline): MNHEY, SMNVEV (reference sequence). The CDR3 reads CASSYRVGQGGTPDNQPQHF. The CDR3 DNA is TGTGCCAGCAGTTACAGGGTGGGACAGGGAGGTACCCCCGACAATCAGCCCCAGCATTTT.

The genes are TRBV2 and TRBJ1-5; no clear D gene. V lost 7 bases to trimming and J lost 3 bases, with 16 bases between them. Germline lookup yields CDR1 SNHLY and CDR2 FYNNEI. CDR3 length: 15 residues. In nucleotides, the CDR3 is TGTGCCAGCAAGTGGAGGCAGGCCCACAATCAGCCCCAGCATTTT. Translation gives CASKWRQAHNQPQHF.

The chain recombines TRBV20-1 with TRBJ1-2; TRBD1 agrees at 7 bases. Germline V gene sequence: CDR1 DFQATT, CDR2 SNEGSKA (reference sequence). V shed 4 bases and J 2 bases; nucleotides not matched to a gene: 13. The CDR3 has 16 residues. The CDR3 DNA follows: TGCAGTGCTATCCCCGACAGGGTCTCTCAGAACTATGGCTACACCTTC. Its protein is CSAIPDRVSQNYGYTF.

This sequence joins TRBV5-4 and TRBJ1-6; 9 bases fit TRBD1. The CDR3 is 15 residues long. CDR1 and CDR2 (germline): SGHNT, YYREEE (reference sequence). The junction had 8 bases not matched to a gene; V was cut back by 4 bases and J by 9 bases. CDR3 coding DNA: TGTGCCAGCAGCGGCTACAGGGGGCAAAGTTCACCCCTCCACTTT. It is translated as CASSGYRGQSSPLHF.

This clonotype counts as medium-sized. V gene TRBV9 combines with J gene TRBJ2-5; 7 bases are a match to TRBD1. There are 16 residues in the CDR3. With 4 bases clipped from V and 0 bases from J, the junction kept 9 bases outside the gene matches. Germline V gene data show CDR1 as SGDLS and CDR2 as YYNGEE. The CDR3 here is CASSPPPGQDQETQYF. In DNA form, the CDR3 reads TGTGCCAGCAGCCCTCCCCCTGGACAGGACCAAGAGACCCAGTACTTC.

The rearrangement uses TRBV11-2 and TRBJ2-5; TRBD2 agrees at 14 bases. The CDR3 contains 15 residues. The germline CDR1 and CDR2 sequences are SGHAT and FQNNGV. Trimming cost V 6 bases and J 4 bases; bases outside gene matches: 4. As DNA, the CDR3 is TGTGCCAGCAGGATGGGACTAGCGGGAGTAGAGACCCAGTACTTC. Encoded protein: CASRMGLAGVETQYF.

This clonotype was found once. The gene calls are TRBV5-5 and TRBJ1-6; 8 bases fit TRBD1. V gave up 0 bases and J gave up 7 bases; unmatched junction bases: 0. The CDR3 length is 14 residues. Germline V CDR1 and CDR2: SGHKS, YYEKEE (reference sequence). For the CDR3, the DNA is TGTGCCAGCAGCTTGGCAGGGGGCAATTCACCCCTCCACTTT. This gives the protein CASSLAGGNSPLHF.

The chain couples TRBV20-1 to TRBJ1-1; a weak D match, TRBD1 (5 bases). The V end lost 6 bases, the J end lost 1 base, and 18 bases lay between the germline ends. CDR3 length equals 15 residues. Germline V gives CDR1 DFQATT, CDR2 SNEGSKA (reference sequence). The CDR3, as DNA: TGCAGTGCCAACAACCCGGGACGGCAGAACACTGAAGCTTTCTTT. Translation: CSANNPGRQNTEAFF.

This clonotype has only a few counts. V and J are TRBV6-1 and TRBJ1-1, with 7 nucleotides matching TRBD1. This CDR3 has 14 residues. The V segment lost 7 bases and the J segment 3 bases; nucleotides outside the gene matches: 8. The V gene's germline CDR1 is MNHNS and CDR2 SASEGT. The CDR3 protein is CASNKQGVDTEAFF. The CDR3, as DNA: TGTGCCAGCAATAAGCAGGGGGTTGACACTGAAGCTTTCTTT.

The chain recombines TRBV11-2 with TRBJ2-3, with TRBD2 as a possible D gene (5 bases). This CDR3 is built from 16 residues. Trimming shortened V by 2 bases and J by 0 bases, and 12 bases separated the two germline ends. The V gene's germline CDR1 is SGHAT and CDR2 FQNNGV. The CDR3 DNA sequence: TGTGCCAGCAGCTTACTAGGGAGATCTAGCACAGATACGCAGTATTTT. This codes for CASSLLGRSSTDTQYF.

The V call is TRBV6-1, the J call TRBJ2-7, with a possible D match to TRBD1 (6 bases). The germline V and J ends were trimmed by 2 bases and 3 bases, with 14 bases remaining between them. In germline, CDR1 is MNHNS, CDR2 SASEGT. The CDR3 spans 15 residues. The CDR3 DNA sequence: TGTGCCAGCAGTGAAATGCAGGGGCCCCTCTACGAGCAGTACTTC. Translated: CASSEMQGPLYEQYF.

The chain is built from TRBV4-1 and TRBJ2-5; the match to TRBD2 covers 10 bases. Unmatched junction bases numbered 6, after V lost 0 bases and J lost 5 bases. The CDR3 runs to 16 residues. The germline CDR1 and CDR2 sequences are MGHRA and YSYEKL. The CDR3 sequence is CASSQDFSGRGETQYF. The CDR3 DNA is TGCGCCAGCAGCCAAGATTTCAGCGGGAGGGGGGAGACCCAGTACTTC.

This chain uses TRBV20-1 with TRBJ2-7; 8 bases match TRBD1. CDR3 length equals 13 residues. The V and J ends lost 3 bases and 4 bases, in that order; junction bases with no gene match: 5. Germline V gene sequence: CDR1 DFQATT, CDR2 SNEGSKA (reference sequence). This CDR3 reads CSASPGGRYEQYF. The CDR3 nucleotides are TGCAGTGCTAGCCCAGGGGGCAGGTACGAGCAGTACTTC.

This clonotype has just a few counts. The rearrangement joins TRBV7-9 to TRBJ1-1; D not certain. This CDR3 has 13 amino acids. V was clipped by 5 bases and J by 1 base, with 8 bases between them. The V gene's germline CDR1 is SEHNR and CDR2 FQNEAQ (reference sequence). The CDR3, as DNA: TGTGCCAGCAGCCTCTTGGGGAACACTGAAGCTTTCTTT. Residues: CASSLLGNTEAFF.

This chain links TRBV5-8 with TRBJ2-7; D unclear. Germline-derived CDR1 and CDR2 are SGHTS and YDEGEE. The CDR3 is 10 residues long. V gave up 7 bases and J gave up 7 bases, with 9 bases separating them. CDR3 sequence: CASGRWEQYF. CDR3 sequence (DNA): TGTGCCAGCGGACGATGGGAGCAGTACTTC.

This clonotype came up once. The chain links TRBV19 to TRBJ1-1; no firm D call. The CDR3 consists of 16 residues. V shed 5 bases and J shed 0 bases, with 16 bases lying between them. CDR1 and CDR2 from the germline V gene are LNHDA and SQIVND (reference sequence). The CDR3 spells CASSGRASYMNTEAFF. Written as DNA, the CDR3 is TGTGCCAGTAGTGGACGGGCTTCTTACATGAACACTGAAGCTTTCTTT.

CDR3 amino acids: CASSPGGASSTEAFF. The CDR3 nucleotides are TGTGCCAGCAGCCCAGGAGGGGCATCGAGCACTGAAGCTTTCTTT. The chain recombines TRBV7-9 with TRBJ1-1; possible D gene TRBD1, 5 bases. Trimming shortened V by 5 bases and J by 4 bases, and 17 bases separated the two germline ends. The CDR3 consists of 15 residues. In germline, CDR1 is SEHNR, CDR2 FQNEAQ (reference sequence).

V gene TRBV15 combines with J gene TRBJ1-2; D not certain. The ends were cut back, 6 bases at V and 6 bases at J, with 23 bases in the middle. CDR1 is LNHNV and CDR2 is YYDKDF in the germline V gene (reference sequence). The CDR3 contains 16 residues. CDR3 in amino acids: CATSRGGSTEYNGYTF. CDR3 DNA: TGTGCCACCAGTCGAGGAGGATCCACAGAGTATAATGGCTACACCTTC. The full variable domain, with the rest looked up from reference TRBV15 and TRBJ1-2, is DAMVIQNPRYQVTQFGKPVTLSCSQTLNHNVMYWYQQKSSQAPKLLFHYYDKDFNNEADTPDNFQSRRPNTSFCFLDIRSPGLGDTAMYLCATSRGGSTEYNGYTFGSGTRLTVV.

The chain has TRBV18 and TRBJ1-2, with D unresolved. Trimming shortened V by 2 bases and J by 7 bases, and 20 bases separated the two germline ends. The germline gives CDR1 KGHSH, CDR2 LQKENI. There are 16 residues in the CDR3. CDR3 in amino acids: CASSPSGATGDRGYTF. In DNA form, the CDR3 reads TGTGCCAGCTCACCATCGGGCGCCACCGGGGATCGTGGCTACACCTTC.

The V call is TRBV7-2, the J call TRBJ1-3, with D uncertain. The CDR3 has 17 residues. Germline loops: CDR1 SGHTA, CDR2 FQGNSA. V gave up 2 bases and J gave up 2 bases, with 16 bases separating them. Written as DNA, the CDR3 is TGTGCCAGCAGCTTAAGAAACCTGGGAGTCGCTGGAAACACCATATATTTT. Amino acid sequence: CASSLRNLGVAGNTIYF.

CDR3 protein: CASSTVGGTEAFF. DNA of the CDR3: TGTGCCAGTAGTACCGTGGGGGGCACTGAAGCTTTCTTT. The J gene is TRBJ1-1, the V gene TRBV19; TRBD1 might be the D (5 bases). Germline assignment: CDR1 LNHDA and CDR2 SQIVND (reference sequence). The V end was cut by 4 bases, the J end by 4 bases, with 10 bases between. The length of the CDR3 is 13 residues.

This clonotype was detected once. It is likely a read error, because the conserved phenylalanine at the end of the CDR3 is missing. The chain links TRBV20-1 to TRBJ2-3; tentatively, D is TRBD1 (5 bases). This CDR3 region has 15 residues. The V end was cut by 3 bases, the J end by 2 bases, with 15 bases between. Germline V CDR1 and CDR2: DFQATT, SNEGSKA (reference sequence). The CDR3 sequence: CSARDIGALTDTQYS. CDR3 bases: TGCAGTGCTAGGGATATAGGGGCCCTCACAGATACGCAGTATTCT.

In nucleotides, the CDR3 is TGTGCCAGCATCACTAGCGGGAGGGGCACCGGGGAGCTGTTTTTT. The encoded protein is CASITSGRGTGELFF. The chain has TRBV6-1 and TRBJ2-2; 13 bases are a match to TRBD2. Germline V gene lookup returns CDR1 MNHNS and CDR2 SASEGT. This CDR3 comprises 15 residues. V lost 7 bases and J lost 4; bases outside the gene matches: 3.

CDR3 sequence reads: CSAPGDSGGGTDTQYF. The CDR3 coding sequence is TGCAGTGCTCCAGGGGATAGCGGGGGGGGCACAGATACGCAGTATTTT. The chain joins TRBV20-1 to TRBJ2-3; 11 bases fit TRBD2. The trim removed 5 bases at V and 1 base at J, leaving 8 bases unmatched. Germline V CDR1 and CDR2: DFQATT, SNEGSKA (reference sequence). CDR3 length: 16 residues.

This rearrangement joins TRBV10-3 to TRBJ1-1, with 8 nucleotides matching TRBD1. The CDR3 consists of 15 residues. Germline-derived CDR1 and CDR2 are ENHRY and SYGVKD. Unmatched junction bases numbered 6, after V lost 6 bases and J lost 0 bases. The CDR3 DNA sequence: TGTGCCATCAGAGGTTCGGACAGGGTGAACACTGAAGCTTTCTTT. Translating gives CAIRGSDRVNTEAFF.

The chain carries TRBV7-8 and TRBJ2-7; TRBD2 matches 7 bases. The CDR3 runs to 15 residues. Germline CDR1 reads SGHVS; CDR2 reads FQNEAQ. J gave up 2 bases and V 5 bases, and 9 bases lay outside the gene matches. The CDR3 loop is CASSIREGNTYEQYF. As DNA, the CDR3 is TGTGCCAGCAGCATTAGGGAGGGAAATACCTACGAGCAGTACTTC.